This T cell receptor (beta chain) was captured by sequencing in a study of cytotoxic CD8 clonotypes in ibrutinib-treated CLL. For the study at large: Complete response was seen in 2 patients and partial in 24; about twelve progressed and approximately 14 stayed remitted after a median roughly 70 months. Sample averages reached 250,000 to 300,000 productive templates and tens of thousands of productive rearrangements. Response samples came after a median about 12 months of treatment, range 6 to 36.

Germline loops: CDR1 SGHTA, CDR2 FQGTGA. The ends were cut back, 6 bases at V and 4 bases at J, with 12 bases in the middle. This CDR3 is 14 amino acids long. The repertoire was sequenced with immunoSEQ multiplex PCR; TCRdb's copy has only in-frame clones and lacks some. The repertoire holds 110,000 or so clones, with 58% as singletons. This clonotype originated in a human donor with chronic lymphocytic leukemia. Sequences were derived from PBMCs, sampled after 24 months of ibrutinib treatment. The rearrangement uses TRBV7-3 and TRBJ2-2; a weak D match, TRBD1 (5 bases). CDR3 amino acids: CASREGVGTGELFF. Written as DNA, the CDR3 is TGTGCCAGCAGGGAAGGGGTTGGCACCGGGGAGCTGTTTTTT.